One sample yielded the 10 T cell receptor beta chains listed below, sequenced in a study of blood T cells in healthy people across ages. A sample-barcoded 5' primer and a J-beta primer mix were used in a second PCR of about 7 to 11 cycles. A single record per CDR3 protein comes from TCRdb applying MiXCR to the 5' RACE reads. The table shows 380,000 or so distinct CDR3 sequences, with about 55% occurring only once. Specimen: blood. These receptors were collected from a man aged 60 to 75 in good health.

V is TRBV20-1 and J is TRBJ2-7, with 12 bases lining up with TRBD2. CDR3 size: 15 residues. The trim removed 1 base at V and 6 bases at J, leaving 7 bases unmatched. Germline values: CDR1 DFQATT, CDR2 SNEGSKA (reference sequence). The CDR3 region is CSARAGLAGGREQYF. The CDR3 bases are TGCAGTGCTAGAGCTGGCCTAGCGGGGGGGCGCGAGCAGTACTTC.

The chain links TRBV2 to TRBJ2-3; D remains unclear. The germline gives CDR1 SNHLY, CDR2 FYNNEI. The CDR3 runs 12 residues. The germline V and J ends were trimmed by 8 bases and 2 bases, with 8 bases remaining between them. The CDR3 coding sequence is TGTGCCAGCGTGAGAGACACAGATACGCAGTATTTT. It translates to CASVRDTDTQYF. The variable domain in full, completed from reference TRBV2 and TRBJ2-3, reads EPEVTQTPSHQVTQMGQEVILRCVPISNHLYFYWYRQILGQKVEFLVSFYNNEISEKSEIFDDQFSVERPDGSNFTLKIRSTKLEDSAMYFCASVRDTDTQYFGPGTRLTVL.

This chain uses TRBV29-1 with TRBJ2-2; D is unclear. Trimming took off 4 bases at V and 4 bases at J, with 7 bases between the two ends. Germline CDR1 is SQVTM and CDR2 is ANQGSEA. CDR3 length: 12 amino acids. This chain's CDR3 is CSVGASTGELFF. CDR3 in DNA: TGCAGCGTTGGGGCATCCACCGGGGAGCTGTTTTTT.

The chain links TRBV18 to TRBJ2-1; possible D gene TRBD1, 6 bases. V lost 6 bases and J lost 8, with 14 bases in between. The germline V gene has CDR1 KGHSH and CDR2 LQKENI. The CDR3 length is 13 residues. CDR3 DNA sequence: TGTGCCAGCTCCCTCACAGGGTATGATGAGCAGTTCTTC. It is translated as CASSLTGYDEQFF.

Comments on this clonotype: At one boundary the junction diverges from the germline segment, which might be a read error. The rearrangement joins TRBV12-5 to TRBJ2-1; maybe TRBD2 (6 bases). Germline-derived CDR1 and CDR2 are LGHNT and FRNRAP. CDR3 size: 16 residues. The DNA of the CDR3 is TGTGCTAGTGGTTTGGTACTAAGCGGGCGTTACAATGAGCGGTTCTTC. The encoded protein is CASGLVLSGRYNERFF.

There are a few counts of this clonotype. The V gene is TRBV9, the J gene TRBJ2-5; 7 bases match TRBD2. This CDR3 is 16 amino acids long. The germline gives CDR1 SGDLS, CDR2 YYNGEE. V was pared by 4 bases and J by 5 bases, with 14 bases of the junction left unmatched. DNA for the CDR3: TGTGCCAGCAGCCCCTCCCCGACTAGCTATGGGGAGACCCAGTACTTC. Its protein is CASSPSPTSYGETQYF.

This clonotype was observed a few times. The chain employs TRBV28 and TRBJ2-6; D gene uncertain. The CDR3 runs 15 residues. Trimming cost V 6 bases and J 0 bases, with 9 bases left between them. Germline V gene data show CDR1 as MDHEN and CDR2 as SYDVKM. The CDR3 reads CASSPHHSGANVLTF. The CDR3, as DNA: TGTGCCAGCAGCCCCCATCACTCTGGGGCCAACGTCCTGACTTTC. The variable domain in full, completed from reference TRBV28 and TRBJ2-6, reads DVKVTQSSRYLVKRTGEKVFLECVQDMDHENMFWYRQDPGLGLRLIYFSYDVKMKEKGDIPEGYSVSREKKERFSLILESASTNQTSMYLCASSPHHSGANVLTFGAGSRLTVL.

J is TRBJ2-7 and V is TRBV20-1, with 7 bases fitting TRBD2. The germline CDR1 and CDR2 sequences are DFQATT and SNEGSKA (reference sequence). Losses at the gene ends were 0 bases for V and 10 bases for J; bases not matched to a gene: 21. CDR3 length: 17 residues. In DNA form, the CDR3 reads TGCAGTGCTAGAGATCCCCGGCCTAGCGGAACGGCCGGGGCCCAGTACTTC. Its translation is CSARDPRPSGTAGAQYF.

As regards this clonotype: An end of the junction does not agree with germline; a read error may underlie this. The chain is built from TRBV7-7 and TRBJ2-5, with a weak D call TRBD2 (6 bases). CDR1 is SSHAT and CDR2 is FNYEAQ in the germline V gene (reference sequence). The CDR3 loop spans 15 amino acids. As DNA, the CDR3 is TGTGCTAGCAGCTTACTCCGGGGGACTCAAGAGACCCAGTACTTC. Residues: CASSLLRGTQETQYF.

This CDR3 is CASSPGGTGELFF. In nucleotides, the CDR3 is TGCGCCAGCAGCCCAGGGGGCACCGGGGAGCTGTTTTTT. The gene calls are TRBV5-1 and TRBJ2-2; TRBD1 matches at 7 bases. The germline CDR1 and CDR2 sequences are SGHRS and YFSETQ. The V and J ends lost 4 bases and 4 bases, in that order; junction bases with no gene match: 1. The CDR3 totals 13 residues.